The rows below give T cell receptor beta chains drawn from one sample of a study of T cell responses to AZD1222 COVID-19 vaccine. Generated by immunoSEQ multiplex PCR, the TCRdb table keeps only in-frame clones and is missing some. Seen here are under 150,000 clones, about 91% observed once, and the top ten hold approximately 3%. The sample in question was peripheral blood, obtained on day 0 of AZD1222 vaccination. All receptors come from an adult in good health. Both conserved end residues are part of each CDR3. D genes are given only for firm matches. For some rows the clone size is stated as once, few or many, or as a class when expanded; others skip it.

j_gene | v_gene | d_gene | abundance | CDR3nt | CDR3aa
TRBJ2-7 | TRBV9 | - | - | TGTGCCAGCAGCGTAGAGGACGCCTGGGCCCCCTACGGTCAGTACTTC | CASSVEDAWAPYGQYF
TRBJ2-3 | TRBV25-1 | TRBD2 | - | TGTGCCAGCAGTGACGCGACTAGCGGGAGTGCAGATACGCAGTATTTT | CASSDATSGSADTQYF
TRBJ2-1 | TRBV12-3/TRBV12-4 | - | - | TGTGCCAGCAGTTTATGGGGGAATGAGCAGTTCTTC | CASSLWGNEQFF
TRBJ2-5 | TRBV11-2 | - | few | TGTGCCAGCAGCTTGTATAATGGCCAAGAGACCCAGTACTTC | CASSLYNGQETQYF
TRBJ2-7 | TRBV2 | - | few | TGTGCCAGCAGTGAGCCCGGAGCTGGAGAGTACTTC | CASSEPGAGEYF
TRBJ1-2 | TRBV6-2/TRBV6-3 | - | - | TGTGCCAGCAGCCCGGGACCGACCTATGGCTACACCTTC | CASSPGPTYGYTF
TRBJ1-1 | TRBV9 | TRBD1 | - | TGTGCCAGCAGCCAGTACGGGACAGAGAACACTGAAGCTTTCTTT | CASSQYGTENTEAFF
TRBJ2-3 | TRBV5-5 | - | - | TGTGCCAGCAGCCCCTGGATGGGAACAGATACGCAGTATTTT | CASSPWMGTDTQYF
TRBJ2-7 | TRBV7-2 | TRBD2 | - | TGTGCCAGCAGCGCCCGGACTAGCGGGAGCCTCTCCGAGCAGTACTTC | CASSARTSGSLSEQYF
TRBJ1-6 | TRBV4-1 | TRBD1 | - | TGCGCCAGCAGCCAAGATCCTCACAGGGGATTGGATTCACCCCTCCACTTT | CASSQDPHRGLDSPLHF
TRBJ1-1 | TRBV7-2 | - | - | TGTGCCAGCAGCTTTTCGCGGCGCGTCACTGAAGCTTTCTTT | CASSFSRRVTEAFF
TRBJ2-1 | TRBV5-4 | TRBD2 | - | TGTGCCAGCAGCTTGACTAGCGGCTCCTACAATGAGCAGTTCTTC | CASSLTSGSYNEQFF
TRBJ2-1 | TRBV10-3 | TRBD2 | - | TGTGCCATCACCTCCGGGACTAGCGGGGTGTACAATGAGCAGTTCTTC | CAITSGTSGVYNEQFF
TRBJ2-6 | TRBV4-3 | TRBD2 | - | TGCGCCAGCAGCCGCCCTAGCGGGAGTATGAATTCTGGGGCCAACGTCCTGACTTTC | CASSRPSGSMNSGANVLTF
TRBJ1-2 | TRBV24-1 | - | - | TGTGCCACCAGTGATGGGGACGTCTATGGCTACACCTTC | CATSDGDVYGYTF
TRBJ2-2 | TRBV10-1 | - | - | TGCGCCAGCAGTGGGGGCCCCGGCGGATCGAACACCGGGGAGCTGTTTTTT | CASSGGPGGSNTGELFF
TRBJ1-2 | TRBV30 | - | - | TGTGCCCTGACTTCCAACTATGGCTACACCTTC | CALTSNYGYTF
TRBJ2-1 | TRBV9 | - | once | TGTGCCAGCAGCATGAGAGGCGGGCATGAGCAGTTCTTC | CASSMRGGHEQFF
TRBJ2-7 | TRBV6-5 | - | - | TGTGCCAGCGGAAGCGGGACAGGTCTCTACGAGCAGTACTTC | CASGSGTGLYEQYF
TRBJ1-5 | TRBV2 | TRBD1 | - | TGTGCCAGCAGGAAGCAGGGGGTGGACAATCAGCCCCAGCATTTT | CASRKQGVDNQPQHF
TRBJ2-7 | TRBV19 | - | - | TGTGCCAGTAGTCCAGACAGGTTCCTCTCCTACGAGCAGTACTTC | CASSPDRFLSYEQYF
TRBJ1-1 | TRBV6-5 | - | - | TGTGCCAGCAGTCATCAGGGGAACACTGAAGCTTTCTTT | CASSHQGNTEAFF
TRBJ2-7 | TRBV6-5 | - | - | TGTGCCAGCAGTTACGACACCTACTCCTACGAGCAGTACTTC | CASSYDTYSYEQYF
TRBJ2-5 | TRBV10-1 | - | - | TGCGCCAGCAGTGAGAGCATCCAGGGGACCCAGTACTTC | CASSESIQGTQYF
TRBJ2-7 | TRBV5-1 | - | - | TGCGCCAGCAGCTTGGCGGCCTACTACGAGCAGTACTTC | CASSLAAYYEQYF
TRBJ2-7 | TRBV25-1 | - | - | TGTGCCAGCAGTCTAATCCCCTCCGAGCAGTACTTC | CASSLIPSEQYF
TRBJ2-3 | TRBV2 | - | - | TGTGCCAGCAGTGAAGCCCCCAGGATTACGCAGTATTTT | CASSEAPRITQYF
TRBJ1-2 | TRBV5-4 | - | - | TGTGCCAGCAGCTTGGAGGGCTATGGCTACACCTTC | CASSLEGYGYTF
TRBJ1-1 | TRBV5-1 | - | - | TGCGCCAGCAGCGAATACGGGCTCCAAGACACTGAAGCTTTCTTT | CASSEYGLQDTEAFF
TRBJ1-1 | TRBV30 | - | - | TGTGCCTGGAGTCACCGAAACACTGAAGCTTTCTTT | CAWSHRNTEAFF
TRBJ2-1 | TRBV11-2 | - | once | TGTGCCAGCAGCTTAGATAGTCGGGGCAATGAGCAGTTCTTC | CASSLDSRGNEQFF
TRBJ2-7 | TRBV7-2 | - | - | TGTGCCAGCAGCTTGCTCCAGACAACCTACGAGCAGTACTTC | CASSLLQTTYEQYF
TRBJ2-7 | TRBV27 | TRBD1 | once | TGTGCCGCCACAGGGGGTAAGGGCGAGCAGTACTTC | CAATGGKGEQYF
TRBJ1-1 | TRBV28 | - | - | TGTGCCAGCAGCCCGGACGGGAACACTGAAGCTTTCTTT | CASSPDGNTEAFF
TRBJ1-2 | TRBV3-1/TRBV3-2 | - | - | TGTGCCAGCAGCCGCCTGGACATATCCACCTATGGCTACACCTTC | CASSRLDISTYGYTF
TRBJ1-1 | TRBV5-1 | - | - | TGCGCCAGCAGCTTGGTGGGCAGCCTTAACACTGAAGCTTTCTTT | CASSLVGSLNTEAFF
TRBJ1-1 | TRBV15 | - | - | TGTGCCACCAGCAGAGAGTTCAGGGAGACTTTCTTT | CATSREFRETFF
TRBJ2-6 | TRBV15 | - | - | TGTGCCACCAGCAGAACTCCACCTGGGGCCAACGTCCTGACTTTC | CATSRTPPGANVLTF
TRBJ1-5 | TRBV6-5 | - | - | TGTGCCAGCAGTCCGGACACCAGGTGGAATCAGCCCCAGCATTTT | CASSPDTRWNQPQHF
TRBJ1-2 | TRBV27 | TRBD1 | - | TGTGCCAGCGCCAGGGGGGGAGCCTATGGCTACACCTTC | CASARGGAYGYTF
TRBJ2-1 | TRBV4-2 | TRBD1 | - | TGTGCCAGCAGCCCCCTCAGGGGGCACAATGAGCAGTTCTTC | CASSPLRGHNEQFF
TRBJ2-5 | TRBV9 | - | - | TGTGCCAGCAGCGTAGAGCCGGGGGCGGGGGAGACCCAGTACTTC | CASSVEPGAGETQYF
TRBJ1-1 | TRBV5-4 | TRBD1 | - | TGTGCCAGCAGCCCATCCAGGGACAGGGGCACTGAAGCTTTCTTT | CASSPSRDRGTEAFF
TRBJ2-1 | TRBV6-4 | - | few | TGTGCCAGCAGCCCGGACAGTTACAATGAGCAGTTCTTC | CASSPDSYNEQFF
TRBJ2-5 | TRBV5-4 | - | - | TGTGCCAGCAGCCTCACAGGGTGGGAGACCCAGTACTTC | CASSLTGWETQYF
TRBJ1-2 | TRBV4-1 | TRBD1 | - | TGCGCCAGCAGCCAATTACCGGGACAGGGACACTATGGCTACACCTTC | CASSQLPGQGHYGYTF
TRBJ2-3 | TRBV5-3 | TRBD2 | - | TGTGCCAGAAGCCCCCCACTAGCGGGAGAATCCGATACGCAGTATTTT | CARSPPLAGESDTQYF
TRBJ2-5 | TRBV5-1 | TRBD1 | - | TGCGCCAGCTATCGGACAGGGACCTCCCAAGAGACCCAGTACTTC | CASYRTGTSQETQYF
TRBJ1-4 | TRBV4-3 | TRBD1 | few | TGCGCCAGCGCGCCCGGGACAGGGGAATCAAAAGAAAAACTGTTTTTT | CASAPGTGESKEKLFF
TRBJ1-2 | TRBV7-9 | TRBD1 | - | TGTGCCAGCAGCAGGACAGGGAGTAACTATGGCTACACCTTC | CASSRTGSNYGYTF
TRBJ1-2 | TRBV7-9 | - | - | TGTGCCAGCAGCTTAGCGCTGGCAGCCGGTGGCTACACCTTC | CASSLALAAGGYTF
TRBJ2-7 | TRBV4-3 | - | - | TGCGCCAGCAGCCAAGTCGCCGGGCAGTCCTACGAGCAGTACTTC | CASSQVAGQSYEQYF
TRBJ2-2 | TRBV30 | - | - | TGTGCCTGGAGTGGAAGGGTAACCGGGGAGCTGTTTTTT | CAWSGRVTGELFF
TRBJ1-3 | TRBV7-9 | - | - | TGTGCCAGCAGCTCCCAAACGGGACGGACGAGCTCTGGAAACACCATATATTTT | CASSSQTGRTSSGNTIYF
TRBJ2-2 | TRBV5-1 | - | - | TGCGCCAGCAGCTTGGAATATCCGTCCGGGGAGCTGTTTTTT | CASSLEYPSGELFF
TRBJ2-7 | TRBV6-5 | TRBD2 | - | TGTGCCAGTGCGAGCGGGAGTCGCGAGCAGTACTTC | CASASGSREQYF
TRBJ2-7 | TRBV12-3/TRBV12-4 | - | - | TGTGCCAGCAGTTCGGACTCTTCCTACGAGCAGTACTTC | CASSSDSSYEQYF
TRBJ2-7 | TRBV12-1 | - | - | TGTGCCAGCAGCTCCTACCTAGGACAGGGTATATCATACGAGCAGTACTTC | CASSSYLGQGISYEQYF
TRBJ1-6 | TRBV30 | - | once | TGTGCCTGGGGAACCCCGACAGGAGACTATAATTCACCCCTCCACTTT | CAWGTPTGDYNSPLHF
TRBJ2-1 | TRBV19 | - | - | TGTGCCAGTAGTCCGGACACACTTACCTACAATGAGCAGTTCTTC | CASSPDTLTYNEQFF